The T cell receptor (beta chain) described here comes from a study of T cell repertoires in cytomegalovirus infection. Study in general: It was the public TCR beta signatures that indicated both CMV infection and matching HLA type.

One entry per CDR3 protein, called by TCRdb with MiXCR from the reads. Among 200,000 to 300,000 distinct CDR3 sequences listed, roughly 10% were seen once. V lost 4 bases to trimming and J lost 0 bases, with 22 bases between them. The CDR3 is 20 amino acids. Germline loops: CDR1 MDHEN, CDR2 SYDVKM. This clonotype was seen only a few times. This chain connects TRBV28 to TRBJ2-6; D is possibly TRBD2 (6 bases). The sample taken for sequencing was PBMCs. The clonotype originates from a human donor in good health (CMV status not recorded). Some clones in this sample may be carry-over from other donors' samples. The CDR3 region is CASSYPRWGLPSSGANVLTF. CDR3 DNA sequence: TGTGCCAGCAGTTACCCGCGATGGGGACTGCCTAGCTCTGGGGCCAACGTCCTGACTTTC.